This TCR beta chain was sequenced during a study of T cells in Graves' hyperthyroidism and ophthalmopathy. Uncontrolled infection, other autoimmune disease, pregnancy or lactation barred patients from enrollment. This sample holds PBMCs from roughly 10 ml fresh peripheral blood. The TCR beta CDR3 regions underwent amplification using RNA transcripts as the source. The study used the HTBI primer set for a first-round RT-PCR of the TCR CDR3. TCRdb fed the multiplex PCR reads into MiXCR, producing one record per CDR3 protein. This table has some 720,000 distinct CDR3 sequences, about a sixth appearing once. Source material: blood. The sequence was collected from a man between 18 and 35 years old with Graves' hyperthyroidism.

The CDR3 protein is CSASGLPGRETQYF. The CDR3 DNA sequence: TGCAGTGCTAGCGGACTGCCGGGGCGGGAGACCCAGTACTTC. The rearrangement uses TRBV20-1 and TRBJ2-5, with D perhaps given as TRBD1 or TRBD2 (5 bases each). The germline CDR1 and CDR2 sequences are DFQATT and SNEGSKA (reference sequence). CDR3 length: 14 amino acids. The germline V and J ends were trimmed by 3 bases and 5 bases, with 16 bases remaining between them.